This T cell receptor beta chain is from a study of shared clonotypes between healthy human individuals. TCRdb keeps only in-frame clones here, not all; method: immunoSEQ multiplex PCR. The table has roughly 2.6 million clones, around nine tenths seen once. CDR1 and CDR2 (germline): SGHAT, FQNNGV. This CDR3 contains 17 residues. Deletions cut 5 bases from V and 0 bases from J, with 18 bases between. The V call is TRBV11-2, the J call TRBJ2-3; D is unclear. This TCR derives from a man between 18 and 35 years old in good health. The sample was naive CD4+ T cells sorted from blood. Subset indicated: CD45RA+ positively selected. The CDR3 DNA reads TGTGCCAGCAGCACGAGGTACGGAGACGATAGCACAGATACGCAGTATTTT. Residues: CASSTRYGDDSTDTQYF.